The rows below give T cell receptor beta chains drawn from one sample of a study of T cell responses to AZD1222 COVID-19 vaccine. Sequenced by immunoSEQ multiplex PCR; TCRdb stores in-frame clones only, minus some. The sample holds approximately 24,000 clones; over 75% are singletons and the top ten take 2.5% to 3%. This material consisted of peripheral blood, taken 28 days after the second AZD1222 dose. These receptors originate from an adult who received the AZD1222 COVID-19 vaccine. Each CDR3 is given with its conserved first and last residue. The D gene is left open where the match is weak. Clone size is shown for a subset of rows, as once, few, many or a class of expanded clone.

j_call v_call d_call clone_size cdr3_aa cdr3_nt
TRBJ1-1 TRBV20-1 - - CSARPDTEAFF TGCAGTGCTAGGCCGGACACTGAAGCTTTCTTT
TRBJ2-3 TRBV7-6 - - CASSLARGLPSTDTQYF TGTGCCAGCAGCTTAGCCCGTGGCCTGCCCAGCACAGATACGCAGTATTTT
TRBJ1-1 TRBV5-4 - - CASSKDRNTEAFF TGTGCCAGCAGCAAAGACAGGAACACTGAAGCTTTCTTT
TRBJ1-5 TRBV5-1 - few CASSLMGISNQPQHF TGCGCCAGCAGCTTGATGGGAATTAGCAATCAGCCCCAGCATTTT
TRBJ2-1 TRBV9 TRBD2 once CASSPDTVAGTIYNEQFF TGTGCCAGCAGCCCCGACACTGTAGCGGGGACTATCTACAATGAGCAGTTCTTC
TRBJ1-1 TRBV15 - - CATSRAFAENTEAFF TGTGCCACCAGCAGAGCCTTCGCAGAGAACACTGAAGCTTTCTTT
TRBJ2-6 TRBV10-3 - - CAISVQGSFSGANVLTF TGTGCCATCTCGGTACAGGGAAGTTTCTCTGGGGCCAACGTCCTGACTTTC
TRBJ1-2 TRBV6-1 - - CASSDRYYGYTF TGTGCCAGCAGTGATCGATACTATGGCTACACCTTC
TRBJ1-2 TRBV2 - - CASSVRNNYGYTF TGTGCCAGCAGTGTTCGGAATAACTATGGCTACACCTTC
TRBJ1-2 TRBV12-3/TRBV12-4 - - CASSSHGSTGYTF TGTGCCAGCAGTTCCCATGGGAGCACGGGCTACACCTTC
TRBJ2-7 TRBV2 - - CASNWTPTYEQYF TGTGCCAGCAATTGGACCCCTACCTACGAGCAGTACTTC
TRBJ2-5 TRBV19 TRBD1 - CASSWGTGSQETQYF TGTGCCAGTAGTTGGGGGACAGGCTCCCAAGAGACCCAGTACTTC
TRBJ2-7 TRBV5-5 TRBD2 - CASSSGLAGGAYEQYF TGTGCCAGCAGCTCTGGACTAGCGGGGGGAGCCTACGAGCAGTACTTC
TRBJ1-2 TRBV19 - few CASSTPGPNPNYGYTF TGTGCCAGTAGTACGCCAGGGCCAAACCCTAACTATGGCTACACCTTC
TRBJ2-1 TRBV3-1/TRBV3-2 TRBD2 - CASSQTFGLADTSYNEQFF TGTGCCAGCAGCCAAACATTTGGTCTAGCGGACACTTCCTACAATGAGCAGTTCTTC
TRBJ2-7 TRBV5-4 - - CASSLPGGARYEQYF TGTGCCAGCAGCCTCCCCGGCGGGGCCCGCTACGAGCAGTACTTC
TRBJ2-7 TRBV4-2 - - CASSPGKYF TGTGCCAGCAGCCCCGGCAAATACTTC
TRBJ2-7 TRBV7-9 TRBD2 - CASSPGLAEVFNEQYF TGTGCCAGCAGCCCCGGACTAGCCGAAGTGTTCAACGAGCAGTACTTC
TRBJ1-6 TRBV12-3/TRBV12-4 - - CASSGQLDSPLHF TGTGCCAGCAGTGGACAGCTCGATTCACCCCTCCACTTT
TRBJ1-1 TRBV6-5 - - CATTMNTEAFF TGTGCCACCACGATGAACACTGAAGCTTTCTTT
TRBJ1-6 TRBV11-2 - - CASSPGQSRVALHF TGTGCCAGCAGCCCAGGACAGTCCCGAGTGGCCCTCCACTTT
TRBJ2-7 TRBV6-2/TRBV6-3 TRBD2 - CASSRGREWNEQYF TGTGCCAGCAGCCGCGGGAGGGAGTGGAACGAGCAGTACTTC
TRBJ1-2 TRBV5-5 - - CASSPGGSNNYGYTF TGTGCCAGCAGCCCCGGGGGCTCCAATAACTATGGCTACACCTTC
TRBJ2-5 TRBV2 - - CASSGPGETQYF TGTGCCAGTTCGGGTCCGGGGGAGACCCAGTACTTC
TRBJ2-7 TRBV6-6 - - CASTTGTSYEQYF TGTGCCAGCACTACAGGGACCTCCTACGAGCAGTACTTC
TRBJ2-1 TRBV19 TRBD2 - CASSGASGGAEEQFF TGTGCCAGTAGTGGCGCTAGCGGGGGGGCGGAAGAGCAGTTCTTC
TRBJ2-6 TRBV11-2 - - CASSPRRSGANVLTF TGTGCCAGCAGCCCCCGACGGTCTGGGGCCAACGTCCTGACTTTC
TRBJ1-1 TRBV11-2 TRBD1 - CASSRGNRGSEAFF TGTGCCAGCAGCCGAGGGAACAGGGGGTCTGAAGCTTTCTTT
TRBJ1-2 TRBV9 TRBD1 - CASSPRTGIYGYTF TGTGCCAGCAGCCCGCGGACAGGGATCTATGGCTACACCTTC
TRBJ2-7 TRBV5-6 TRBD1 few CASSPMGQGADEQYF TGTGCCAGCAGCCCGATGGGACAGGGGGCCGACGAGCAGTACTTC
TRBJ2-1 TRBV10-3 TRBD2 once CAISDMGSGGVNEQFF TGTGCCATCAGTGACATGGGGAGCGGGGGGGTCAATGAGCAGTTCTTC
TRBJ1-2 TRBV3-1/TRBV3-2 TRBD1 - CASSHAGGLDYGYTF TGTGCCAGCAGCCACGCAGGGGGCTTGGACTATGGCTACACCTTC
TRBJ1-4 TRBV11-2 TRBD1 few CASSLETGTNEKLFF TGTGCCAGCAGCTTAGAGACAGGGACTAATGAAAAACTGTTTTTT
TRBJ2-5 TRBV18 - - CASSPPDETQYF TGTGCCAGCTCACCACCAGACGAGACCCAGTACTTC